This record covers a single T cell receptor (beta chain). Its antigen is unidentified. This specimen belongs to a study of response to subunit inactivated influenza vaccine. General study results and limits: The authors suggested that few new T cells are recruited per seasonal influenza vaccination.

TCRdb independently ran MiXCR on the RT-PCR reads; one entry per CDR3 protein. The data show about 480,000 distinct CDR3 sequences, approximately 24% seen once. This clonotype was sampled from a middle-aged man who received an inactivated influenza vaccine. Material: CD4+ T cells sorted from PBMCs, obtained more than 4 days after vaccination.

The CDR3 region has the DNA TGTGCCAGTACGGGGCAGGGACCGAATCAGCCCCAGCATTTT. Amino acids: CASTGQGPNQPQHF. The rearrangement joins TRBV28 to TRBJ1-5; D might be TRBD1 (5 bases). The CDR3 length is 14 residues. Germline-derived CDR1 and CDR2 are MDHEN and SYDVKM. Trimming pared 9 bases from V and 4 bases from J, leaving 16 bases between.